The following is a TCR beta chain sequence with its context. Its antigen is as yet unknown. The germline gives CDR1 SQVTM, CDR2 ANQGSEA. The CDR3 loop spans 13 amino acids. This entry is derived from a study of T cells expressing NK-cell markers. Study-wide points: There were several donors in whom these clonotypes also led the CD3+CD56-NKG2C+ fraction. Five or six donors carried dominant NKG2C+ clonotypes that made up roughly 1.0-7.5% of their CD8+ T cells. Evidence did not settle whether expanded NKG2C+ T cell clones targeted HCMV.

5'RACE template switching with UMIs generated TCR beta cDNA. TCRdb derives one entry per CDR3 protein from the 5' RACE reads, leaving out DNA. The record lists 150,000 to 160,000 distinct CDR3 sequences, of which the ten most abundant hold 37%. The sequence came from a woman aged 45-59 years in good health. The specimen was blood T cells: a sorted CD56 or NKG2C T cell subset, CD4+ or CD8+ T cells, or bulk PBMC T cells (not recorded which). The chain carries TRBV29-1 and TRBJ2-7; there is no DNA to check the TCRdb D call of TRBD1. The CDR3 sequence: CSATGGFSYEQYF.